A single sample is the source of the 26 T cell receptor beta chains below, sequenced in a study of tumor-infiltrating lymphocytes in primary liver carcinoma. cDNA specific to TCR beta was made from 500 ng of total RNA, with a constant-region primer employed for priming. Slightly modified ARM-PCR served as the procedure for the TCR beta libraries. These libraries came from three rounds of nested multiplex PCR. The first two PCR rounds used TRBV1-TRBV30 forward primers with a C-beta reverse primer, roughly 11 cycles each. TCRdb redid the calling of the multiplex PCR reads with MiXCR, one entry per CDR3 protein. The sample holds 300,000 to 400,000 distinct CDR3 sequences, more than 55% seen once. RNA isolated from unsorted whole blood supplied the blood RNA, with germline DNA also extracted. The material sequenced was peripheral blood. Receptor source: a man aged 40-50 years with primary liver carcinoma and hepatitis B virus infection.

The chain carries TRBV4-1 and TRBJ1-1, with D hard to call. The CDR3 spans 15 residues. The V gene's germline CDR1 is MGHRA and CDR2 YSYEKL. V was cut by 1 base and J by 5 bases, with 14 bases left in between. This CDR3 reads CASSQGENQRTEAFF. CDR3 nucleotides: TGCGCCAGCAGCCAAGGGGAAAACCAGAGGACTGAAGCTTTCTTT.

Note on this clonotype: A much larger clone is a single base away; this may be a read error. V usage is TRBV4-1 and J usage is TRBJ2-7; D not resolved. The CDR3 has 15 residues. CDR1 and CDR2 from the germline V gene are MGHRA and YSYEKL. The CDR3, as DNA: TGCGCCAACAGCCATCAGCCGACTTCTACCTACGAGCAGTACTTC. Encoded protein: CANSHQPTSTYEQYF.

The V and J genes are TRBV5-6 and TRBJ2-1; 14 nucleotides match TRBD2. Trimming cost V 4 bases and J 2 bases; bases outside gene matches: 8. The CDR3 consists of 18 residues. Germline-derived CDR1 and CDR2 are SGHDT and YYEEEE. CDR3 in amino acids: CASSLGLAGVLTYNEQFF. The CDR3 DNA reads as TGTGCCAGCAGCCTGGGACTAGCGGGAGTTTTGACCTACAATGAGCAGTTCTTC.

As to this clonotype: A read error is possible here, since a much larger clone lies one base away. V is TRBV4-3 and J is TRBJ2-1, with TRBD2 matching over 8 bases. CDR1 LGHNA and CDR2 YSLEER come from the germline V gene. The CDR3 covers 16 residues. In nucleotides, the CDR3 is TGCACCAGCAGCCAGGTCAGCGGGAGACGATACAATGAGCAGTTCTTC. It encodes CTSSQVSGRRYNEQFF.

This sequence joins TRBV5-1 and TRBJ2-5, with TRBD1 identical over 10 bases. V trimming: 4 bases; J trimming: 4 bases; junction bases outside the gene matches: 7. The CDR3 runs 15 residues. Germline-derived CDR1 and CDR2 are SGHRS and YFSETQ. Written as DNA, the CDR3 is TGCGCCAGCAGCCCGGGACAGGGGATCCCAGAGACCCAGTACTTC. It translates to CASSPGQGIPETQYF. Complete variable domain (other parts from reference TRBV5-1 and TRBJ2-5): KAGVTQTPRYLIKTRGQQVTLSCSPISGHRSVSWYQQTPGQGLQFLFEYFSETQRNKGNFPGRFSGRQFSNSRSEMNVSTLELGDSALYLCASSPGQGIPETQYFGPGTRLLVL.

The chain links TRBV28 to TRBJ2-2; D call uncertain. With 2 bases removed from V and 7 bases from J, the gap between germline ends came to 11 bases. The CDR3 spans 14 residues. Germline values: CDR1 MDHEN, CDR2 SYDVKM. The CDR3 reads CASSLAGISGELFF. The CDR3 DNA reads TGTGCCAGCAGTTTAGCTGGGATTAGCGGGGAGCTGTTTTTT.

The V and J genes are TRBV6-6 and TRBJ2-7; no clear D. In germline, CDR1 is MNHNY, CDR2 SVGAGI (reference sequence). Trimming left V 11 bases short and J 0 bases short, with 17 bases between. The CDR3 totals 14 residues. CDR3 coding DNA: TGTGCCGGGGATAGGAAACCGAGCTCCTACGAGCAGTACTTC. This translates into CAGDRKPSSYEQYF.

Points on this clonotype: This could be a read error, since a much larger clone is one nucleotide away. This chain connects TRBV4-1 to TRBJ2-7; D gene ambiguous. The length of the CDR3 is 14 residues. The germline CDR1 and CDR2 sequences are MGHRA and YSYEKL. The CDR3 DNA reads TGCACCAGCAGCCAAGAATACACTTCCTACGAGCAGTACTTC. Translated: CTSSQEYTSYEQYF.

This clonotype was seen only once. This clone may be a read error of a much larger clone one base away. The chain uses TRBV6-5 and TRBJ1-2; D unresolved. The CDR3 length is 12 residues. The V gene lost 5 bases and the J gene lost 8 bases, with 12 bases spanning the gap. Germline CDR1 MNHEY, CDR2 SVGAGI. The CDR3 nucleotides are TGTGCCAGCAGTCCCCTGACATGGGGCTACACCTTC. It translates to CASSPLTWGYTF.

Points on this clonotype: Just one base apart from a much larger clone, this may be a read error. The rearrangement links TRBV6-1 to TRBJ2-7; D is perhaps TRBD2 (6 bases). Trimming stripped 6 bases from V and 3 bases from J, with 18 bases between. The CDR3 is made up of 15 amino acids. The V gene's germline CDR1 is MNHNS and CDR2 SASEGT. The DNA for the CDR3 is TGTGCCAGCAGCTACAACCGGGACTCCCTCTACGAGCAGTACTTC. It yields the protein CASSYNRDSLYEQYF.

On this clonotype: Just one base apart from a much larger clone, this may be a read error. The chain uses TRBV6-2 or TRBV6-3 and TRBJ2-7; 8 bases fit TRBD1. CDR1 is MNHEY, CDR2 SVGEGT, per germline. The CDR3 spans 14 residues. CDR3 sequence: CASSYGQGWDEQHF. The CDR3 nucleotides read TGTGCCAGCAGTTATGGACAGGGATGGGACGAGCAGCACTTC.

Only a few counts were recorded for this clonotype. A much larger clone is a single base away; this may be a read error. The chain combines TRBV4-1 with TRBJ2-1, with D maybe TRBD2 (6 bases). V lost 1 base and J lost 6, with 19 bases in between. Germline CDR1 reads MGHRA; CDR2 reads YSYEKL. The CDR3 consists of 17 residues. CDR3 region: CASSQATSGSAFNEQFF. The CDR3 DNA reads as TGCGCCAGCAGCCAAGCGACATCCGGGAGCGCATTCAATGAGCAGTTCTTC.

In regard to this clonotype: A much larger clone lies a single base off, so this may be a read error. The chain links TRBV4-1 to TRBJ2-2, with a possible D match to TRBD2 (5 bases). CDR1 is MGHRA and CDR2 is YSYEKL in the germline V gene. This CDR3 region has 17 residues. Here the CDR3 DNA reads TGCGCCAGCAGCCCGGGTTTGGACTCACAATGGACCGGGAAGCTGTTTTTT. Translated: CASSPGLDSQWTGKLFF.

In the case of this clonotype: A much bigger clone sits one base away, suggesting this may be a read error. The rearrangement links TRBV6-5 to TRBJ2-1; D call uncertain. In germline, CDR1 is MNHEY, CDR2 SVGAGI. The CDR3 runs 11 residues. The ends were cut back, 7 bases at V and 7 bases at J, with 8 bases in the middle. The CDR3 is CASKVVNEQFF. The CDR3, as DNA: TGTGCCAGCAAAGTGGTAAATGAGCAGTTCTTC.

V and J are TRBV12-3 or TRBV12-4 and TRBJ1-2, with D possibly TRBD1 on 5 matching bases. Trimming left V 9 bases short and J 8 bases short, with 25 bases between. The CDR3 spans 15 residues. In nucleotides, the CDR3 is TGTGCCAGTAGCTTAGATGGGGGGAACGCGGCGGGCTACACCTTC. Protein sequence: CASSLDGGNAAGYTF.

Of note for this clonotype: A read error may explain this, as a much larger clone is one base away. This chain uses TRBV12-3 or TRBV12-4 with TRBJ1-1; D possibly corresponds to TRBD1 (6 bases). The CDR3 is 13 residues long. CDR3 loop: CASSLHWDTEACF. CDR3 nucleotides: TGTGCCAGCAGTTTGCACTGGGACACTGAAGCTTGCTTT.

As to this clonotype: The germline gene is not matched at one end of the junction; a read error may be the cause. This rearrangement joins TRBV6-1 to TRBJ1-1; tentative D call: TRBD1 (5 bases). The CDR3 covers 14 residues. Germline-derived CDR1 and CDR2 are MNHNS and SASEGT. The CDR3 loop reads CVSRAAGGDTEAFF. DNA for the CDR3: TGTGTCAGCAGAGCCGCGGGGGGGGACACTGAAGCTTTCTTT.

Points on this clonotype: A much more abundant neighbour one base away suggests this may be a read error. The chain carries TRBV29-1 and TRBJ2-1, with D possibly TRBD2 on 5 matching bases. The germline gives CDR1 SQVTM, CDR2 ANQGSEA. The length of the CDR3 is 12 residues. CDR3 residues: CRVERGPFEQFF. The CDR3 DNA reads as TGCCGCGTTGAGAGAGGGCCGTTTGAGCAGTTCTTC.

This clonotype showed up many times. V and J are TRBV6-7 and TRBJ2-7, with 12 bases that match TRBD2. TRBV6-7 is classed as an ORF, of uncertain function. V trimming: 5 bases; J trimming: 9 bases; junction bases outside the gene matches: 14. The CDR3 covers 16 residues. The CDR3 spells CASSHLAGGKNLPQYF. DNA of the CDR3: TGTGCCAGCAGTCACCTAGCGGGAGGGAAAAACCTTCCGCAGTACTTC.

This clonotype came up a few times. The CDR3 region is CASSEEMAGRDGYTF. The CDR3 DNA sequence: TGTGCCAGCAGTGAGGAGATGGCAGGGAGGGATGGCTACACCTTC. This chain connects TRBV6-1 to TRBJ1-2, with D possibly matching TRBD1 (5 bases). V was cut by 3 bases and J by 6 bases, with 17 bases left in between. The CDR3 is 15 residues long. Germline V lookup: CDR1 MNHNS, CDR2 SASEGT.

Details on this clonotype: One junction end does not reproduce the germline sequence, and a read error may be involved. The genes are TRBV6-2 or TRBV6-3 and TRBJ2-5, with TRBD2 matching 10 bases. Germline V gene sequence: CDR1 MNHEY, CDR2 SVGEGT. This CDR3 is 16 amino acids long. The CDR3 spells CANSKPLAGVRETQYF. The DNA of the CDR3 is TGTGCCAACAGTAAACCTCTAGCGGGAGTAAGAGAGACCCAGTACTTC.

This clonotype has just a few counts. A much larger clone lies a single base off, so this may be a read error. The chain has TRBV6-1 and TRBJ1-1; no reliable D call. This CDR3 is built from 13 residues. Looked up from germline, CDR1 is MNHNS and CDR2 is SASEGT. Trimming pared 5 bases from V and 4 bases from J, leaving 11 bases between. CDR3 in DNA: TGTGCCAGCAGTACCGTCTTGAGCACTGAAGCTTTCTTT. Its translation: CASSTVLSTEAFF.

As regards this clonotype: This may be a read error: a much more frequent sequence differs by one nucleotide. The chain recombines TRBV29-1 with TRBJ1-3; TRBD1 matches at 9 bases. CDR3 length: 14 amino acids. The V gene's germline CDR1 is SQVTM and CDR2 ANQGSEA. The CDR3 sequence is CIVGTGMSGNTIYF. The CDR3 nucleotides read TGCATCGTTGGGACAGGGATGTCTGGAAACACCATATATTTT.

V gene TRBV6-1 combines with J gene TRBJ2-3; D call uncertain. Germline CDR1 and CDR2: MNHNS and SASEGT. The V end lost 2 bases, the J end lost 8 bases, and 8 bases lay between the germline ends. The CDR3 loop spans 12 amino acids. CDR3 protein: CASSEISGTQYF. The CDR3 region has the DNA TGTGCCAGCAGTGAAATCAGTGGTACGCAGTATTTT.

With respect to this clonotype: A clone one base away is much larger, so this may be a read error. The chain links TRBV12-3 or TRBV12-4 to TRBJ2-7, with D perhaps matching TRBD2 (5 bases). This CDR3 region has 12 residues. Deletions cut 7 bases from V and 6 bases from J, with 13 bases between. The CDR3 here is CASISQEVEQYF. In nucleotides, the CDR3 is TGTGCCAGCATTTCCCAGGAGGTCGAGCAGTACTTC.

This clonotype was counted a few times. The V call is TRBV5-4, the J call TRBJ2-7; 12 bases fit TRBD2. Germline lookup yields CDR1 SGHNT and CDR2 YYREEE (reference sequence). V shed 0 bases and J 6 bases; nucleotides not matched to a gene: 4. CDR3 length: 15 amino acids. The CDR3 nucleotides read TGTGCCAGCAGCTTGGCTAGCGGGAGGGCGCGCGAGCAGTACTTC. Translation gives CASSLASGRAREQYF.